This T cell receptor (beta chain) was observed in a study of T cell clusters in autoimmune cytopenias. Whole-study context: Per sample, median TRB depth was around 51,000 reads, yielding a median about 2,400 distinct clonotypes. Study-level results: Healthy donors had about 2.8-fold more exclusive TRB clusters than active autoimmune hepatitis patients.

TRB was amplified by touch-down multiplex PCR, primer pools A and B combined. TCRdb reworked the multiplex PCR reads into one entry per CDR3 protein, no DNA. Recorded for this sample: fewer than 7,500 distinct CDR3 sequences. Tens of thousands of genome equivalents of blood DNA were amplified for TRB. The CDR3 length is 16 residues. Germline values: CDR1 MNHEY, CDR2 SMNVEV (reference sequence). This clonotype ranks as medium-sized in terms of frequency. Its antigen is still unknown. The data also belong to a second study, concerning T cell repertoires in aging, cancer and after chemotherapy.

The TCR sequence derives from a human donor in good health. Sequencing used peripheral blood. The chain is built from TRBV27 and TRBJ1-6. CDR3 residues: CASSSTQKGPYSPLHF.